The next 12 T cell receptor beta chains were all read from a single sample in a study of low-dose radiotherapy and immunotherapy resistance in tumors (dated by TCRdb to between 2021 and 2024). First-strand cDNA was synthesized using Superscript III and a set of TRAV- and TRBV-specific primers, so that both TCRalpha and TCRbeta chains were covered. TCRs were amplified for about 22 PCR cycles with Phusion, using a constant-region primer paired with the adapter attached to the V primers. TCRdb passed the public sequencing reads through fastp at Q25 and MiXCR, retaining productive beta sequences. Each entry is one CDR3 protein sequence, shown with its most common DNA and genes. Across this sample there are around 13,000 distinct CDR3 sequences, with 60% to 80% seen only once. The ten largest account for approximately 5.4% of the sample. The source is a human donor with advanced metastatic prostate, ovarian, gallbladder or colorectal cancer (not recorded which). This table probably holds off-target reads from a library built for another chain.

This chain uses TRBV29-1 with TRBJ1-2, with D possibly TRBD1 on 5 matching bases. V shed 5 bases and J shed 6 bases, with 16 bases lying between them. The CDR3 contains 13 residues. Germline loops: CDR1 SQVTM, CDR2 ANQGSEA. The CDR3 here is CSVPTGGGDGYTF. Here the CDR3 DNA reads TGCAGCGTTCCAACAGGAGGCGGCGATGGCTACACCTTC.

CDR3 sequence (DNA): TGTGCCAGCCTTCCAAACTATGGCTACACCTTC. Translating it yields CASLPNYGYTF. This rearrangement joins TRBV21-1 to TRBJ1-2. TRBV21-1 is a pseudogene. The CDR3 extends over 11 amino acids.

Written as DNA, the CDR3 is TGCGCCAGCAGCTTGTCCGGGGACAATGAGCAGTTCTTC. Translating gives CASSLSGDNEQFF. The genes are TRBV5-1 and TRBJ2-1; D is possibly TRBD2 (5 bases). This CDR3 has 13 residues. V lost 1 base and J lost 5, with 7 bases in between. Germline V gene data show CDR1 as SGHRS and CDR2 as YFSETQ.

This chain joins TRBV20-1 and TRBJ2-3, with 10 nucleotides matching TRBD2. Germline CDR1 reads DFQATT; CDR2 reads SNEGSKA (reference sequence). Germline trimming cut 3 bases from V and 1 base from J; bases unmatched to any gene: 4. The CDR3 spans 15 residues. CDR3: CSARATSGGTDTQYF. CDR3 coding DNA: TGCAGTGCTAGGGCCACTAGCGGGGGCACAGATACGCAGTATTTT.

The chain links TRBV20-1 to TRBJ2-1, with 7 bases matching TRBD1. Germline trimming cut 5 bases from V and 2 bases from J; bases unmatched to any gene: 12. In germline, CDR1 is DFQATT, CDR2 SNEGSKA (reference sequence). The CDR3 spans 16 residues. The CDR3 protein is CSAPQGVYGPYNEQFF. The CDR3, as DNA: TGCAGTGCTCCCCAGGGGGTTTACGGGCCCTACAATGAGCAGTTCTTC.

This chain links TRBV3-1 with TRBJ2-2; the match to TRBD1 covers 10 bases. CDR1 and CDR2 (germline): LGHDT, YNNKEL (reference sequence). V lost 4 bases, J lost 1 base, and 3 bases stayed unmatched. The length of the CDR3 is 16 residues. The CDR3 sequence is CASSPRDRGNTGELFF. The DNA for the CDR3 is TGTGCCAGCAGCCCGCGGGACAGGGGGAACACCGGGGAGCTGTTTTTT. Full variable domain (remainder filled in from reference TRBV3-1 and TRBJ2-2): DTAVSQTPKYLVTQMGNDKSIKCEQNLGHDTMYWYKQDSKKFLKIMFSYNNKELIINETVPNRFSPKSPDKAHLNLHINSLELGDSAVYFCASSPRDRGNTGELFFGEGSRLTVL.

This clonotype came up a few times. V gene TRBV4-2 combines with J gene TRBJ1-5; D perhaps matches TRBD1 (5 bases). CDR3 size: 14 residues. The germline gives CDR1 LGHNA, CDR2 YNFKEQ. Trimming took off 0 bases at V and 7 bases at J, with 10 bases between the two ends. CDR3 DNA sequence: TGTGCCAGCAGCCAAGAACTCCAGGGACAGCCCCAGCATTTT. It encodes CASSQELQGQPQHF.

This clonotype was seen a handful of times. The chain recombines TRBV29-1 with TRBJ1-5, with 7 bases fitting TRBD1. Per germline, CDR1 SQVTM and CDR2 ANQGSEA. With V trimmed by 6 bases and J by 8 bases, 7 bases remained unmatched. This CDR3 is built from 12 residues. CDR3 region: CSVAQGLEPQHF. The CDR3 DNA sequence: TGCAGCGTGGCACAGGGGCTGGAGCCCCAGCATTTT.

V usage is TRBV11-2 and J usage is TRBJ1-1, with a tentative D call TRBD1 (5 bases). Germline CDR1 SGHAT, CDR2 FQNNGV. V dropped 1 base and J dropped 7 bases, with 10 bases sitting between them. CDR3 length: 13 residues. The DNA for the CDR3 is TGTGCCAGCAGCTTAGCGGGGGGTATTGAAGCTTTCTTT. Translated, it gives CASSLAGGIEAFF.

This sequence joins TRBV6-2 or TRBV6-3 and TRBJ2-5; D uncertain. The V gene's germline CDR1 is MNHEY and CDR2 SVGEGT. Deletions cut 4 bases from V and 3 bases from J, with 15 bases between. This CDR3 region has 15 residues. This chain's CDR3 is CASSSLRAGEETQYF. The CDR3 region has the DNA TGTGCCAGCAGTTCACTCCGGGCCGGTGAAGAGACCCAGTACTTC.

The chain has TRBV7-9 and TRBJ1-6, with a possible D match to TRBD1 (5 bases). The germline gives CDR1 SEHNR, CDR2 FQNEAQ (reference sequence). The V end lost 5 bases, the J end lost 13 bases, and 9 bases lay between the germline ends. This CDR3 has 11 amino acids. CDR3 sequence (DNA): TGTGCCAGCAGCCGTGGGGGTCCCCTCCACTTT. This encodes CASSRGGPLHF.

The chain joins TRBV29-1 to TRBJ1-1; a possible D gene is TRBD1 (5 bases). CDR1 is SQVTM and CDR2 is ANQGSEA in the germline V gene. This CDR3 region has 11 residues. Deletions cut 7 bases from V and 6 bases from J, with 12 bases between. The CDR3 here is CSADRGAEAFF. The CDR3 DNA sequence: TGCAGCGCCGACAGAGGGGCTGAAGCTTTCTTT. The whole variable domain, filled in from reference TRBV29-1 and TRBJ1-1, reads SAVISQKPSRDICQRGTSLTIQCQVDSQVTMMFWYRQQPGQSLTLIATANQGSEATYESGFVIDKFPISRPNLTFSTLTVSNMSPEDSSIYLCSADRGAEAFFGQGTRLTVV.